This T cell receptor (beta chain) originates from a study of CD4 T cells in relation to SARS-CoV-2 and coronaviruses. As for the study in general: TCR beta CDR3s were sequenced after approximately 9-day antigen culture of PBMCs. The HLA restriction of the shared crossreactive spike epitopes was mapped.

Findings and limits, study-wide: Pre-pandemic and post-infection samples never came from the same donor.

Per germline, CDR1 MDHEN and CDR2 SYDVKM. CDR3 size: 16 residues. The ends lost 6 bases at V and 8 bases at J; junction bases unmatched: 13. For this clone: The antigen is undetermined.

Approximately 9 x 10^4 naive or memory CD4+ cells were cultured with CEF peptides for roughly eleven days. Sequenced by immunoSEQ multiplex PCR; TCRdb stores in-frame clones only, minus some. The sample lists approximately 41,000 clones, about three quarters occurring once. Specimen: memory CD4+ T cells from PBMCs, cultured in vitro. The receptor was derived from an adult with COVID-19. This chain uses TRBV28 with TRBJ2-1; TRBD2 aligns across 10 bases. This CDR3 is CASRYSGRILVHEQFF. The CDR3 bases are TGTGCCAGCAGATATAGCGGGAGGATCCTGGTACATGAGCAGTTCTTC.